This TCR beta chain was sequenced for a study of Graves' ophthalmopathy and Graves' hyperthyroidism. The study, taken as a whole, reports: A classifier, a 13-signature model, separated ophthalmopathy from stable hyperthyroidism with about 88% sensitivity and 81.08% specificity.

Using RNA transcripts, the TCR beta CDR3 regions were amplified. HTBI primers served in a first-round RT-PCR, which a second-round multiplex PCR followed. TCRdb reanalysed the multiplex PCR reads using MiXCR and keeps one entry per CDR3 protein. The data show about 740,000 distinct CDR3 sequences, approximately 40% seen once. Turning to this clonotype: Its target is unknown.

Trimming left V 4 bases short and J 8 bases short, with 23 bases between. Germline V gene sequence: CDR1 LGHDT, CDR2 YNNKEL (reference sequence). This CDR3 is built from 16 residues. Moderate-to-severe activity, CAS at least 3, NOSPECS at least 4 and duration under 3 months characterized donors with ophthalmopathy. Reliance was placed on clinical symptoms, serum thyroxine, TRAb, thyroid ultrasound and orbital computed tomography for diagnosis. The PBMC fraction was derived from around 9.5 ml of fresh peripheral blood. The chain combines TRBV3-1 with TRBJ1-2; D unresolved. The receptor comes from an adult man with Graves' ophthalmopathy. The sample taken for sequencing was peripheral blood. This CDR3 reads CASSPSPRADRSGYTF. For the CDR3, the DNA is TGTGCCAGCAGCCCATCTCCTAGGGCAGATCGGAGCGGCTACACCTTC.